This record covers a single T cell receptor beta chain. The sample originates from a study of cytomegalovirus exposure and HLA in healthy donors. This CDR3 is built from 15 residues. The PCR had 60 Vbeta and 13 Jbeta primers. Method: immunoSEQ multiplex PCR; TCRdb's copy keeps in-frame clones and lacks some. The sample carries some 120,000 clones, approximately 80% recorded once. V gene TRBV21-1 combines with J gene TRBJ2-1; no check of the table's D call, TRBD1, against the DNA was made. TRBV21-1 is deemed a pseudogene. This clonotype was sampled from a young man in good health and CMV-seropositive. The sample was PBMCs. CDR3 region: CASSKAGTVFEEQFF. The CDR3 DNA reads as TGTGCCAGCAGCAAAGCGGGGACAGTCTTCGAAGAGCAGTTCTTC.